The sequence of this T cell receptor beta chain was determined in a study of shared clonotypes between healthy human individuals. For the study at large: Sampling drew on donors who were two women and a few men aged 18 to 49. Each donor contributed plates that comprised three CD4 naive, three CD4 memory, two CD8 naive and one CD8 memory.

Looked up from germline, CDR1 is WSHSY and CDR2 is SAAADI. The CDR3 totals 16 residues. With 3 bases clipped from V and 0 bases from J, the junction kept 6 bases outside the gene matches. Assay runs were performed at deep level. Repertoires were generated with immunoSEQ multiplex PCR, while TCRdb's copy carries only in-frame clones and drops some. The sample holds 550,000 to 850,000 clones, over 55% seen once. The sequencing sample was made of memory CD4+ T cells sorted from blood. Subset given: CD45RA-negative fraction. The TCR sequence derives from a woman aged 30 to 39 in good health. The chain employs TRBV10-2 and TRBJ2-3; 7 nucleotides line up with TRBD2. The CDR3 loop is CASSDLAGASTDTQYF. CDR3 nucleotides: TGCGCCAGCAGTGATTTAGCGGGCGCTAGCACAGATACGCAGTATTTT.